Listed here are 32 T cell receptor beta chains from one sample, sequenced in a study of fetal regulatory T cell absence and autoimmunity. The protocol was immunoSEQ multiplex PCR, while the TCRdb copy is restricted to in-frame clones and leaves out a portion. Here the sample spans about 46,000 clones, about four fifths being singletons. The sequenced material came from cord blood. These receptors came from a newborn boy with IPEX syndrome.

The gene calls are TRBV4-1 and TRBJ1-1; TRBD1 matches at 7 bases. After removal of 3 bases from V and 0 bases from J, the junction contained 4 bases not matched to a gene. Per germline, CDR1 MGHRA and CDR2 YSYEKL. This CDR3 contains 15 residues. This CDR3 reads CASSQGQPMNTEAFF. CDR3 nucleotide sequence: TGCGCCAGCAGCCAGGGACAGCCTATGAACACTGAAGCTTTCTTT.

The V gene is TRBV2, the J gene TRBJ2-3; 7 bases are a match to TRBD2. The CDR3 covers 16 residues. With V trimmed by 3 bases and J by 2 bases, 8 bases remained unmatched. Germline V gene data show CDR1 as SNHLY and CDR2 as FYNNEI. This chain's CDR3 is CASSELSGPFTDTQYF. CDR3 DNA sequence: TGTGCCAGCAGTGAGCTTAGCGGGCCGTTCACAGATACGCAGTATTTT.

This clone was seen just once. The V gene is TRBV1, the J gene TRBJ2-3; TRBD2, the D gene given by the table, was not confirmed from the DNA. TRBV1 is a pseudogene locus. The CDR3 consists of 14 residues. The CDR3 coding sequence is TGCACCAGCAGCCAAGATCGGCTAGCTATTACGCAGTATTTT. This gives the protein CTSSQDRLAITQYF.

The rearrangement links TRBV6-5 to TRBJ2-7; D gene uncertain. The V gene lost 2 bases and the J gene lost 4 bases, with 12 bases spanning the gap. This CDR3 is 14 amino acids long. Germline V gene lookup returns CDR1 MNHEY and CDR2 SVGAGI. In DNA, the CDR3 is TGTGCCAGCAGTTACGGTGCCAGAGATTACGAGCAGTACTTC. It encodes CASSYGARDYEQYF.

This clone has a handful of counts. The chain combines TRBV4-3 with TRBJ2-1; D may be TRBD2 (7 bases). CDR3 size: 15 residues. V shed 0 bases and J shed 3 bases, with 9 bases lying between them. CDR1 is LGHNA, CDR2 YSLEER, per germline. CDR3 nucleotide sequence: TGCGCCAGCAGCCAAGAGAGGGGGGGCTACAATGAGCAGTTCTTC. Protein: CASSQERGGYNEQFF.

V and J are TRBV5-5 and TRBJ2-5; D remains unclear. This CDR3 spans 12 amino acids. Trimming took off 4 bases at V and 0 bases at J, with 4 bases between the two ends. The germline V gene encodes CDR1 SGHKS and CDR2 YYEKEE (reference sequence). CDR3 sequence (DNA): TGTGCCAGCAGCCTGTACCAAGAGACCCAGTACTTC. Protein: CASSLYQETQYF.

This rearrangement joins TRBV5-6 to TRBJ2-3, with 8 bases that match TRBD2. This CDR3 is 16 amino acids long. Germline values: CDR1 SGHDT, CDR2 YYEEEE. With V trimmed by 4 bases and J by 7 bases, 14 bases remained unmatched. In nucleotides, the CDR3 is TGTGCCAGCAGCCATCCCGGGGGGGGGCCTTCCAATACGCAGTATTTT. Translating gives CASSHPGGGPSNTQYF.

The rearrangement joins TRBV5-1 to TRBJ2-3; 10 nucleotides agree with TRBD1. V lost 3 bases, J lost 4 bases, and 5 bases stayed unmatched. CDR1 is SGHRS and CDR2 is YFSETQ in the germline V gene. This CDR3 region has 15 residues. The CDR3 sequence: CASSSTGGRADTQYF. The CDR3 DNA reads TGCGCCAGCAGCTCGACAGGGGGCAGGGCAGATACGCAGTATTTT.

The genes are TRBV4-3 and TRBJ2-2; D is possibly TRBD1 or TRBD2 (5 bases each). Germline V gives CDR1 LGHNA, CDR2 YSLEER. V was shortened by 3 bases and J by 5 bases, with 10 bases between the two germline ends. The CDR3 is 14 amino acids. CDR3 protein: CASSHDWGTGELFF. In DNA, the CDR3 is TGCGCCAGCAGCCATGATTGGGGGACCGGGGAGCTGTTTTTT.

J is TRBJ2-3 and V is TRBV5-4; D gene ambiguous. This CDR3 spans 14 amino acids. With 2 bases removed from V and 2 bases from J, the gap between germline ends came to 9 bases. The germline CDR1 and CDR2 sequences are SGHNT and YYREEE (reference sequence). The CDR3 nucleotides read TGTGCCAGCAGCTTCTTTGGCCCCACAGATACGCAGTATTTT. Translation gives CASSFFGPTDTQYF.

As DNA, the CDR3 is TGTGCCAGCAGCTTGGGGGCCGGGTTCTCTGGCTACACCTTC. Its protein is CASSLGAGFSGYTF. This chain uses TRBV5-6 with TRBJ1-2; D not certain. Germline loops: CDR1 SGHDT, CDR2 YYEEEE. Trimming removed 0 bases at V and 7 bases at J, with 13 bases between. The CDR3 runs to 14 residues.

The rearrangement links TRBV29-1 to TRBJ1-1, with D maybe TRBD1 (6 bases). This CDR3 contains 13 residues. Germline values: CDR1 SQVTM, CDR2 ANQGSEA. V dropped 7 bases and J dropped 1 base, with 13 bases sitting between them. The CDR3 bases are TGCAGCGCTGAGGGGGGCGCGAACACTGAAGCTTTCTTT. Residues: CSAEGGANTEAFF. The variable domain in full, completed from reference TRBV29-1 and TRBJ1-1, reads SAVISQKPSRDICQRGTSLTIQCQVDSQVTMMFWYRQQPGQSLTLIATANQGSEATYESGFVIDKFPISRPNLTFSTLTVSNMSPEDSSIYLCSAEGGANTEAFFGQGTRLTVV.

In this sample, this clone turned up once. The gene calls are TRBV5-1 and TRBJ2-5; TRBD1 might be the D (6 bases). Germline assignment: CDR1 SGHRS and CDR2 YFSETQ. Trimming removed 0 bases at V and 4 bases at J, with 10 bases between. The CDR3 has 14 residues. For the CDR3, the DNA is TGCGCCAGCAGCTTGGCCTGGGGGCTAGAGACCCAGTACTTC. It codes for CASSLAWGLETQYF.

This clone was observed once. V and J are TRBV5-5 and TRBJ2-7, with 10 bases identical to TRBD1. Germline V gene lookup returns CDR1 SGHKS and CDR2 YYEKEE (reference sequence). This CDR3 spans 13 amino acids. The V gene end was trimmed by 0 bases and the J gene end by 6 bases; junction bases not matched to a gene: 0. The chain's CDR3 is CASSLGTGGEQYF. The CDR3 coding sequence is TGTGCCAGCAGCTTGGGGACAGGGGGCGAGCAGTACTTC.

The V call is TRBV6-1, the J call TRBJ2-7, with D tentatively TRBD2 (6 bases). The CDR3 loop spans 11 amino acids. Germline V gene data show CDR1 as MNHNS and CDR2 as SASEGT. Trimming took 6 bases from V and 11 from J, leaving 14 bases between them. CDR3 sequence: CASRRLDVEYF. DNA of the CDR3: TGTGCCAGCAGGCGACTAGATGTGGAGTACTTC.

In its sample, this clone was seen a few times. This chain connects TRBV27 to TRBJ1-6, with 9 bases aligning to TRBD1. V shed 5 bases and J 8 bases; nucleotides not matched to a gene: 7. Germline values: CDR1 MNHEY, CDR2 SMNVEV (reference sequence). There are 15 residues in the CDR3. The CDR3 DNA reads TGTGCCAGCAGTCTACAGGGGGCGGCTTATTCACCCCTCCACTTT. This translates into CASSLQGAAYSPLHF.

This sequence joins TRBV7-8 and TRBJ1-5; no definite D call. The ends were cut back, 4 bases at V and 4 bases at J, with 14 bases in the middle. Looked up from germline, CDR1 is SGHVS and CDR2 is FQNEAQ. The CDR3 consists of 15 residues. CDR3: CASSSQLEMNQPQHF. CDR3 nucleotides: TGTGCCAGCAGCTCACAACTTGAAATGAATCAGCCCCAGCATTTT.

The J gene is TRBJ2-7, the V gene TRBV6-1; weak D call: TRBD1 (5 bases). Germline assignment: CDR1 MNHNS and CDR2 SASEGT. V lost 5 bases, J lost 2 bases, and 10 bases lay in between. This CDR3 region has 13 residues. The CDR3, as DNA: TGTGCCAGCAGTCGACAGTCTGCCTACGAGCAGTACTTC. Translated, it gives CASSRQSAYEQYF.

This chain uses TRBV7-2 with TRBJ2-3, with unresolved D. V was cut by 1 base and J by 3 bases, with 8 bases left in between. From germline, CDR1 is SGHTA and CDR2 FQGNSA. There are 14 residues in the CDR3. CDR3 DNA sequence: TGTGCCAGCAGCTTAGGGCTCCAAACAGATACGCAGTATTTT. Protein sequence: CASSLGLQTDTQYF.

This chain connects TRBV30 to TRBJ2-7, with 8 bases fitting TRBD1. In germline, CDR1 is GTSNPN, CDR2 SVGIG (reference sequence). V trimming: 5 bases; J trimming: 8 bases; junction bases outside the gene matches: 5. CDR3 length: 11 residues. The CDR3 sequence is CAWGRGLKQYF. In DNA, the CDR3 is TGTGCCTGGGGCAGGGGGCTAAAGCAGTACTTC.

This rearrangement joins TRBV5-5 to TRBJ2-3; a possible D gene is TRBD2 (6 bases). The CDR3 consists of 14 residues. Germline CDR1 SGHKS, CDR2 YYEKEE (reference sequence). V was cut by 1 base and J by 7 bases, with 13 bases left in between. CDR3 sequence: CASSLTGGRNTQYF. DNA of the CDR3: TGTGCCAGCAGCTTGACCGGGGGAAGAAATACGCAGTATTTT.

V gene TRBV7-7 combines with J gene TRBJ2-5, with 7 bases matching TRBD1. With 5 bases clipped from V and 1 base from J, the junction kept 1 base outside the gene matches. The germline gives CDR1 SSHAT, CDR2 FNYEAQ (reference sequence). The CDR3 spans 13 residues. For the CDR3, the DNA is TGTGCCAGCAGCCGGGACAGCCAAGAGACCCAGTACTTC. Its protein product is CASSRDSQETQYF.

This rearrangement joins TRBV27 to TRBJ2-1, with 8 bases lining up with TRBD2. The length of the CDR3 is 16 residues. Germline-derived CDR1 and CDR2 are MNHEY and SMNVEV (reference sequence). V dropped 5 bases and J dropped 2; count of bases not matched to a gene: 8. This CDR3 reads CASSPLSGSTYNEQFF. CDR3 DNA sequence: TGTGCCAGCAGTCCGCTAAGCGGGAGCACCTACAATGAGCAGTTCTTC.

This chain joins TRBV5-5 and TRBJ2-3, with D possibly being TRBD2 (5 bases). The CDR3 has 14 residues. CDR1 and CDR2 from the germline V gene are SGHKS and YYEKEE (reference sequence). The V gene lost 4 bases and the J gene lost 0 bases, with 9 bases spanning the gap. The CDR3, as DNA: TGTGCCAGCAGCGGAGGTGCTAGCACAGATACGCAGTATTTT. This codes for CASSGGASTDTQYF.

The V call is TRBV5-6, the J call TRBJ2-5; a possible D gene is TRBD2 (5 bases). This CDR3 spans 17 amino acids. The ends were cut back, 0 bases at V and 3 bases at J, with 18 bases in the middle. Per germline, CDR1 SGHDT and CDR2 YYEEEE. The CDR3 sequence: CASSLEGEVALKETQYF. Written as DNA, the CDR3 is TGTGCCAGCAGCTTGGAGGGCGAAGTAGCGCTGAAAGAGACCCAGTACTTC.

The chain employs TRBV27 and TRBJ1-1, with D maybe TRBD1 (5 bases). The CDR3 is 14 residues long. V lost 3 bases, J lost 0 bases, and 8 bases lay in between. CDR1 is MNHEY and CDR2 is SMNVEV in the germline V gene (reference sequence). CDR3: CASSLTVMNTEAFF. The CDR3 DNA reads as TGTGCCAGCAGTTTGACAGTCATGAACACTGAAGCTTTCTTT.

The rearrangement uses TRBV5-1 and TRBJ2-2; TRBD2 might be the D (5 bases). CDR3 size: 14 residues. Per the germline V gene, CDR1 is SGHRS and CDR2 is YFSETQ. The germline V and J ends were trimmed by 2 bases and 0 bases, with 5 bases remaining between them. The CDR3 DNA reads TGCGCCAGCAGCTTACTAGCGAACACCGGGGAGCTGTTTTTT. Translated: CASSLLANTGELFF.

The CDR3 reads CSEPLRQGVKETQYF. As DNA, the CDR3 is TGCAGCGAGCCCCTTCGGCAGGGGGTAAAAGAGACCCAGTACTTC. This chain joins TRBV29-1 and TRBJ2-5; 7 bases agree with TRBD1. Trimming removed 7 bases from V and 3 bases from J; junction bases left unmatched: 14. Germline CDR1 SQVTM, CDR2 ANQGSEA. CDR3 size: 15 residues.

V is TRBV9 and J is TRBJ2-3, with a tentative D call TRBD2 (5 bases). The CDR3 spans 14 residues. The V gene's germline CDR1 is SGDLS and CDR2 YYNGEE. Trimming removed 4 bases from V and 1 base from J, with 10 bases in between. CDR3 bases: TGTGCCAGCAGCCCCAGCGGCGGCACAGATACGCAGTATTTT. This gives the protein CASSPSGGTDTQYF. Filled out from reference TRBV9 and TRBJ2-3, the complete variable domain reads DSGVTQTPKHLITATGQRVTLRCSPRSGDLSVYWYQQSLDQGLQFLIQYYNGEERAKGNILERFSAQQFPDLHSELNLSSLELGDSALYFCASSPSGGTDTQYFGPGTRLTVL.

The CDR3 DNA reads TGTGCCATCAGTGACCTCGAGGGGGGGTATGGCTACACCTTC. Protein product: CAISDLEGGYGYTF. The V and J genes are TRBV10-3 and TRBJ1-2, with D perhaps matching TRBD1 (6 bases). V lost 3 bases to trimming and J lost 5 bases, with 13 bases between them. CDR1 ENHRY and CDR2 SYGVKD come from the germline V gene. The CDR3 runs to 14 residues.

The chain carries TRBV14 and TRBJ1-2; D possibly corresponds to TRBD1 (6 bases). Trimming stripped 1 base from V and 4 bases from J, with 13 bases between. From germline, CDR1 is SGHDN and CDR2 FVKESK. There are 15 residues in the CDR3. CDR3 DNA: TGTGCCAGCAGCCAAGCCAGACAGGACCTCTATGGCTACACCTTC. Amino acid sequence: CASSQARQDLYGYTF.

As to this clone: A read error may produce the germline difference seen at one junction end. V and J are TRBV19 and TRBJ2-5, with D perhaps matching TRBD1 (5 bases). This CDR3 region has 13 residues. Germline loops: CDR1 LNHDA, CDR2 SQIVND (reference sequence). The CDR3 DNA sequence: TGTGCCAGTAGTGTAGACAGCCAAGAGACCCAGTACTTC. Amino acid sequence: CASSVDSQETQYF.